This T cell receptor (beta chain) derives from a study of cytomegalovirus exposure and HLA in healthy donors. Study results and caveats: Beyond CMV serostatus, there was no information to go on about immune exposure. An analysis done earlier found most TCR beta V segments productive about 87% or about 30% of the time. Most TCR sequences were seen very rarely across donors, but some public TCRs occurred in many.

V was pared by 0 bases and J by 3 bases, with 12 bases between. The germline V gene encodes CDR1 SGDLS and CDR2 YYNGEE. This CDR3 spans 16 amino acids. PCR was performed using 60 Vbeta and 13 Jbeta primers. The repertoire was sequenced with immunoSEQ multiplex PCR; TCRdb's copy has only in-frame clones and lacks some. Counted here are tens of thousands of clones, around three fifths occurring once; the ten biggest clones make up 20% to 25%. Concerning this clone: Its antigen is currently unknown.

The receptor comes from a woman between 45 and 60 years old in good health and CMV-seropositive. The rearrangement joins TRBV9 to TRBJ2-2, with D possibly matching TRBD1 (5 bases). Sequenced sample: PBMCs. The DNA for the CDR3 is TGTGCCAGCAGCGTAGGAAGGGGAAAGGACACCGGGGAGCTGTTTTTT. Encoded protein: CASSVGRGKDTGELFF.